The 2 T cell receptor beta chains in this list originate from one sample, sequenced in a study of cytomegalovirus exposure and HLA in healthy donors. 60 Vbeta and 13 Jbeta primers were used in PCR. Repertoires were generated with immunoSEQ multiplex PCR, while TCRdb's copy carries only in-frame clones and drops some. The sample carries 200,000 to 250,000 clones, 60% to 80% recorded once. Sequenced sample: PBMCs. These receptors originate from a man between 18 and 29 years old in good health and CMV-seronegative.

The chain uses TRBV19 and TRBJ2-7; 11 bases match TRBD1. The germline V gene encodes CDR1 LNHDA and CDR2 SQIVND (reference sequence). Trimming removed 8 bases from V and 1 base from J; junction bases left unmatched: 10. The CDR3 is 16 residues long. CDR3: CASSGTGGTFSYEQYF. In nucleotides, the CDR3 is TGTGCCAGTTCCGGGACAGGGGGGACCTTTTCCTACGAGCAGTACTTC.

Details on this clone: Other DNA sequences in the same sample also yield this CDR3. The chain recombines TRBV29-1 with TRBJ1-1; unclear D gene. The CDR3 has 13 amino acids. The germline V gene has CDR1 SQVTM and CDR2 ANQGSEA. V dropped 3 bases and J dropped 3 bases, with 11 bases sitting between them. In DNA form, the CDR3 reads TGCAGCGTTGAGGGAGGGTCGGACACTGAAGCTTTCTTT. Encoded protein: CSVEGGSDTEAFF.